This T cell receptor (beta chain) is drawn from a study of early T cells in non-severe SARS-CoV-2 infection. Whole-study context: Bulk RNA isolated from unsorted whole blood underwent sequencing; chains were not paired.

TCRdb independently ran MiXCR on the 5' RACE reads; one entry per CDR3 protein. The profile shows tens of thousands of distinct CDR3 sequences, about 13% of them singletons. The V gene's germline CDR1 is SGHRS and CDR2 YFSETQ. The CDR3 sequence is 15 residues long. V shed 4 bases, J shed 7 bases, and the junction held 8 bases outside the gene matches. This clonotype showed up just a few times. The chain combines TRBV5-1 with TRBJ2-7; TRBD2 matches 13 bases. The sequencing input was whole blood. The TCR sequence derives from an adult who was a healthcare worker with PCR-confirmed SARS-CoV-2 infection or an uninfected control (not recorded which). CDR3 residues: CASSRWTSGSGEQYF. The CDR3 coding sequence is TGCGCCAGCAGCCGATGGACTAGCGGGAGTGGGGAGCAGTACTTC.